In its sample, the clone carrying this TCR beta chain was seen a few times. Its target is unknown. This entry is derived from a study of T cells in Graves' hyperthyroidism and ophthalmopathy. Researchers barred patients who had uncontrolled infection, other autoimmune disease, pregnancy or lactation. PBMCs stemmed from less than 13 ml fresh peripheral blood. Using RNA transcripts as the source, TCR beta CDR3 regions were amplified. HTBI primers were the set used in a first-round RT-PCR of the TCR CDR3. MiXCR was run by TCRdb on the multiplex PCR reads, yielding one entry per CDR3 protein. The sample has around 500,000 distinct CDR3 sequences, roughly 23% seen once. Regarding the study as a whole: A model built on 13 V-J features separated ophthalmopathy from stable hyperthyroidism. Ophthalmopathy was model-predicted a median roughly 6.3 months pre-onset.

Sequences were obtained from blood. This clonotype was obtained from a woman in her 70s with Graves' ophthalmopathy.

The CDR3 DNA reads TGTGCCAGCAGCTACCCCGTAGCGGGAGCTGGTGAGCAGTTCTTC. Amino acid sequence: CASSYPVAGAGEQFF. The rearrangement links TRBV7-2 to TRBJ2-1; TRBD2 aligns across 9 bases. This CDR3 spans 15 amino acids. Germline lookup yields CDR1 SGHTA and CDR2 FQGNSA. The V segment lost 4 bases and the J segment 9 bases; nucleotides outside the gene matches: 10.